This T cell receptor (beta chain) was recorded in a study of shared clonotypes between healthy human individuals. Profiling relied on immunoSEQ multiplex PCR, and the TCRdb table lists in-frame clones only, not all of them. The data show approximately 940,000 clones, less than 85% seen once. Germline CDR1 ENHRY, CDR2 SYGVKD. Losses at the gene ends were 0 bases for V and 3 bases for J; bases not matched to a gene: 1. This CDR3 comprises 16 residues. Material for sequencing was memory CD4+ T cells sorted from blood. Subset specified: CD45RA-negative fraction. This TCR came from a man between 18 and 29 years old in good health. The V call is TRBV10-3, the J call TRBJ2-7; 14 nucleotides match TRBD2. The CDR3 loop is CAISESGLAGGYEQYF. The CDR3 DNA sequence: TGTGCCATCAGTGAGTCCGGACTAGCGGGGGGCTACGAGCAGTACTTC.